The rows below give T cell receptor beta chains drawn from one sample of a study of cytomegalovirus exposure and HLA in healthy donors. The repertoire was sequenced with immunoSEQ multiplex PCR; TCRdb's copy has only in-frame clones and lacks some. The sample holds about 140,000 clones, approximately 84% seen once. The sequencing sample was made of PBMCs. All receptors derive from a woman aged 60-70 years in good health and CMV-seropositive. The CDR3 runs from the conserved cysteine through the conserved F or W. The D gene is left open where the match is weak. The listing skips clone size in some rows; elsewhere it reads once, few, many or a size class.

TRBV27	NA	TRBJ2-7	NA	TGTGCCAGCAGTTTATCCAGGGGATCCTACGAGCAGTACTTC	CASSLSRGSYEQYF
TRBV18	NA	TRBJ1-1	NA	TGTGCCAGCTCACCACTGGAGGGCGCGGAAGGAGCTTTCTTT	CASSPLEGAEGAFF
TRBV28	NA	TRBJ1-5	NA	TGTGCCAGCAGCCGCGTTAGGGGGAGGGATCGCAATCAGCCCCAGCATTTT	CASSRVRGRDRNQPQHF
TRBV19	NA	TRBJ2-5	TRBD1	TGTGCCAGTAGTACGACAGGGCCAGGGGAGACCCAGTACTTC	CASSTTGPGETQYF
TRBV29-1	NA	TRBJ2-1	NA	TGCAGCGGGGCCGGGGGGCGAATCGATGAGCAGTTCTTC	CSGAGGRIDEQFF
TRBV2	NA	TRBJ1-4	NA	TGTGCCAGCAGCCTTCGGAGGGCAGGTGAAAAACTGTTTTTT	CASSLRRAGEKLFF
TRBV2	NA	TRBJ1-5	TRBD1	TGTGCCAGCCACGGACAGGGCAATCAGCCCCAGCATTTT	CASHGQGNQPQHF
TRBV5-5	NA	TRBJ2-1	TRBD2	TGTGCCAGCAGCTTGCTAGCGGGACCTTACAATGAGCAGTTCTTC	CASSLLAGPYNEQFF
TRBV18	NA	TRBJ1-2	NA	TGTGCCAGCTCACCTGGGGAGGGGGGCCTACGCGGCTACACCTTC	CASSPGEGGLRGYTF
TRBV6-1	NA	TRBJ1-2	NA	TGTGCCAGCAGCGAGGGTCGAGGGCCGGACTATGGCTACACCTTC	CASSEGRGPDYGYTF
TRBV7-2	NA	TRBJ2-7	TRBD1	TGTGCCAGCAGCCGAGACAGGGGCTACGAGCAGTACTTC	CASSRDRGYEQYF
TRBV6-6	NA	TRBJ2-7	NA	TGTGCCAGCAGTCAAACAGTTACCTACGAGCAGTACTTC	CASSQTVTYEQYF
TRBV7-9	NA	TRBJ1-1	NA	TGTGCCAGCAGCTTAACAGGGAACACTGAAGCTTTCTTT	CASSLTGNTEAFF
TRBV28	NA	TRBJ2-7	TRBD1	TGTGCCAGCAATAGACAGGGGCTCTACGAGCAGTACTTC	CASNRQGLYEQYF
TRBV5-1	NA	TRBJ2-7	TRBD2	TGCGCCAGCAGGGGGATGGGAGCGGGATCTTACGAGCAGTACTTC	CASRGMGAGSYEQYF
TRBV27	NA	TRBJ2-3	TRBD1	TGTGCCAGCAGTTTGGGACAGTTCTTGAGCACAGATACGCAGTATTTT	CASSLGQFLSTDTQYF
TRBV2	NA	TRBJ2-7	NA	TGTGCCACGTCCGGGGTGCTGGGGGAGCAGTACTTC	CATSGVLGEQYF
TRBV19	NA	TRBJ2-1	NA	TGTGCCAGTAGTATCGGCAGGCCGAATGAGCAGTTCTTC	CASSIGRPNEQFF
TRBV28	NA	TRBJ1-4	TRBD1	TGTGCCAGCAGTTTTTTGGACAGGGAGGAAAAACTGTTTTTT	CASSFLDREEKLFF
TRBV12-1	NA	TRBJ2-3	NA	TGTGCCACTCCCCCCGGGTCCAAAGGAACAGATACGCAGTATTTT	CATPPGSKGTDTQYF
TRBV19	NA	TRBJ1-1	NA	TGTGCCAGTAGTACCACAGGGTACGACACTGAAGCTTTCTTT	CASSTTGYDTEAFF
TRBV7-2	NA	TRBJ1-5	NA	TGTGCCAGCAGCTTAGTGGCAGGGGCGGGCAATCAGCCCCAGCATTTT	CASSLVAGAGNQPQHF
TRBV11-3	few	TRBJ2-5	TRBD2	TGTGCCAGCTATAGGAGCGGGAGTAGGGAGACCCAGTACTTC	CASYRSGSRETQYF
TRBV27	NA	TRBJ2-5	TRBD1	TGTGCCAGCAGTGCACAGGGACAGCAAGAGACCCAGTACTTC	CASSAQGQQETQYF
TRBV5-1	few	TRBJ2-7	NA	TGCGCCAGCAGCTTGCTCGACAGTTCCTACGAGCAGTACTTC	CASSLLDSSYEQYF
TRBV4-2	NA	TRBJ2-7	NA	TGTGCCAGCAGCCAATCCCAGGCTCGGAACCGCCCCGAGCAGTACTTC	CASSQSQARNRPEQYF
TRBV5-6	NA	TRBJ2-7	TRBD2	TGTGCCAGCAGCTCTTGGCTAGCGGTTCGCTACGAGCAGTACTTC	CASSSWLAVRYEQYF
TRBV19	NA	TRBJ2-1	TRBD2	TGTGCCAGTAGTTTGGGACTAGCCCTTTACAATGAGCAGTTCTTC	CASSLGLALYNEQFF